Below are 27 T cell receptor beta chains sequenced from a single sample in a study of T cells in Graves' hyperthyroidism and ophthalmopathy. Template material for amplifying TCR beta CDR3 regions consisted of RNA transcripts. The HTBI primer set was used in a first-round RT-PCR of the TCR CDR3. TCRdb re-called the multiplex PCR reads through MiXCR, storing one row per CDR3 protein. The sample lists hundreds of thousands of distinct CDR3 sequences; 12% to 15% were seen once. Source material: blood. The receptors come from a woman younger than 35 with Graves' hyperthyroidism.

This chain connects TRBV4-1 to TRBJ1-4, with TRBD1 identical over 11 bases. Germline V gene data show CDR1 as MGHRA and CDR2 as YSYEKL. V trimming: 3 bases; J trimming: 5 bases; junction bases outside the gene matches: 8. CDR3 length equals 17 residues. The CDR3 nucleotides are TGCGCCAGCAGCCAGCCGGACAGGGGGCGGTTCAATGAAAAACTGTTTTTT. Translating gives CASSQPDRGRFNEKLFF.

The chain has TRBV14 and TRBJ1-1; 7 bases fit TRBD1. The CDR3 contains 15 residues. J was trimmed by 6 bases and V by 1 base; bases with no gene match: 8. Germline-derived CDR1 and CDR2 are SGHDN and FVKESK. The CDR3 nucleotides read TGTGCCAGCAGCCAAGTCCTGACAGGGCACTCTGAAGCTTTCTTT. Its translation is CASSQVLTGHSEAFF. The full variable domain, in which reference TRBV14 and TRBJ1-1 provide the parts outside the CDR3, is EAGVTQFPSHSVIEKGQTVTLRCDPISGHDNLYWYRRVMGKEIKFLLHFVKESKQDESGMPNNRFLAERTGGTYSTLKVQPAELEDSGVYFCASSQVLTGHSEAFFGQGTRLTVV.

This rearrangement joins TRBV3-1 to TRBJ2-7; 9 nucleotides line up with TRBD2. The V gene's germline CDR1 is LGHDT and CDR2 YNNKEL (reference sequence). V was pared by 1 base and J by 5 bases, with 9 bases of the junction left unmatched. The CDR3 contains 16 residues. The CDR3 DNA reads TGTGCCAGCAGCCAAGGAAGCGGGAGGTTCACCCACGAGCAGTACTTC. Amino acids: CASSQGSGRFTHEQYF.

In this sample, this clonotype turned up many times. This chain connects TRBV12-3 or TRBV12-4 to TRBJ2-5, with TRBD2 identical over 7 bases. Germline trimming cut 5 bases from V and 7 bases from J; bases unmatched to any gene: 7. The CDR3 extends over 13 amino acids. The CDR3 coding sequence is TGTGCCAGCAGTGAGACTAGCCGGGGGACCCAGTACTTC. Translation: CASSETSRGTQYF.

This clonotype has only a few counts. The chain recombines TRBV24-1 with TRBJ2-3; no clear D. Trimming cost V 1 base and J 2 bases, with 12 bases left between them. This CDR3 region has 16 residues. The germline CDR1 and CDR2 sequences are KGHDR and SFDVKD. CDR3 amino acids: CATSDFPTSPTDTQYF. The DNA of the CDR3 is TGTGCCACCAGTGATTTTCCAACGTCCCCCACAGATACGCAGTATTTT.

This clonotype turned up a few times. This chain joins TRBV10-3 and TRBJ2-1, with 8 nucleotides matching TRBD2. This CDR3 is built from 14 residues. Per the germline V gene, CDR1 is ENHRY and CDR2 is SYGVKD. Trimming removed 3 bases from V and 10 bases from J; junction bases left unmatched: 8. The CDR3 nucleotides read TGTGCCATCAGTGACCAAGCGGGAGAGGGAGAGCAGTTCTTC. Translating it yields CAISDQAGEGEQFF.

This clonotype appeared a few times. The chain combines TRBV12-3 or TRBV12-4 with TRBJ2-2, with D unresolved. CDR3 length: 14 residues. V lost 6 bases, J lost 3 bases, and 11 bases lay in between. For the CDR3, the DNA is TGTGCCAGCAGCCTGGGCTACGACACCGGGGAGCTGTTTTTT. As protein: CASSLGYDTGELFF.

This clonotype was observed many times. The chain couples TRBV4-1 to TRBJ2-7; a weak D match, TRBD2 (6 bases). CDR1 is MGHRA, CDR2 YSYEKL, per germline. Trimming pared 0 bases from V and 3 bases from J, leaving 15 bases between. The CDR3 extends over 16 amino acids. CDR3 bases: TGCGCCAGCAGCCAAGATTGGGGACCGGGACTCTACGAGCAGTACTTC. Translation: CASSQDWGPGLYEQYF.

This clonotype was seen more than once but under ten times. The V gene is TRBV6-1, the J gene TRBJ2-2; D remains unclear. Trimming took 6 bases from V and 2 from J, leaving 19 bases between them. This CDR3 spans 17 amino acids. The germline CDR1 and CDR2 sequences are MNHNS and SASEGT. In DNA, the CDR3 is TGTGCCAGCAGGCCTTCGAGTAGACGGCCCAACACCGGGGAGCTGTTTTTT. The encoded protein is CASRPSSRRPNTGELFF.

Ten or more counts support this clonotype. The J gene is TRBJ1-5, the V gene TRBV2, with 8 bases matching TRBD1. Germline CDR1 and CDR2: SNHLY and FYNNEI. This CDR3 comprises 17 residues. V dropped 4 bases and J dropped 0; count of bases not matched to a gene: 8. The CDR3 protein is CASSADRAEVSNQPQHF. As DNA, the CDR3 is TGTGCCAGCAGTGCGGACAGGGCGGAGGTTAGCAATCAGCCCCAGCATTTT.

The chain is built from TRBV7-8 and TRBJ2-7, with 12 bases aligning to TRBD2. Per germline, CDR1 SGHVS and CDR2 FQNEAQ. The CDR3 covers 16 residues. V shed 3 bases and J 6 bases; nucleotides not matched to a gene: 9. The CDR3 sequence: CASSFILTSGSGEQYF. The CDR3 nucleotides read TGTGCCAGCAGCTTTATCCTGACTAGCGGGAGTGGCGAGCAGTACTTC.

The rearrangement joins TRBV27 to TRBJ2-7, with 8 nucleotides matching TRBD1. Trimming removed 8 bases from V and 5 bases from J; junction bases left unmatched: 11. Looked up from germline, CDR1 is MNHEY and CDR2 is SMNVEV (reference sequence). The CDR3 is 14 amino acids. In nucleotides, the CDR3 is TGTGCCAGCGGACATACGACAGGGGTCCACGAGCAGTACTTC. As protein: CASGHTTGVHEQYF.

This clonotype showed up just a few times. The CDR3 does not close with the conserved phenylalanine or tryptophan, likely indicating a read error. The rearrangement uses TRBV20-1 and TRBJ2-7; TRBD1 matches 11 bases. This CDR3 is 19 amino acids long. V gave up 6 bases and J gave up 3 bases; unmatched junction bases: 22. In germline, CDR1 is DFQATT, CDR2 SNEGSKA (reference sequence). CDR3 amino acids: CSANTRDRGWVISGYEQYL. The CDR3, as DNA: TGCAGTGCGAACACCCGGGACAGGGGGTGGGTTATCAGTGGCTACGAGCAGTACCTC.

The chain uses TRBV30 and TRBJ2-7; 7 bases fit TRBD1. V shed 8 bases, J shed 0 bases, and the junction held 7 bases outside the gene matches. In germline, CDR1 is GTSNPN, CDR2 SVGIG (reference sequence). The CDR3 runs to 13 residues. CDR3 amino acids: CAGKDRSSYEQYF. The CDR3 bases are TGTGCCGGGAAGGACAGGTCCTCCTACGAGCAGTACTTC.

This clonotype showed up many times. The chain combines TRBV27 with TRBJ2-7, with D tentatively TRBD2 (5 bases). Germline assignment: CDR1 MNHEY and CDR2 SMNVEV (reference sequence). The CDR3 sequence is 14 residues long. V was trimmed by 3 bases and J by 0 bases, leaving 9 bases between them. CDR3 sequence reads: CASSFYGSSYEQYF. The CDR3 DNA sequence: TGTGCCAGCAGTTTCTATGGGAGCTCCTACGAGCAGTACTTC.

Ten or more counts support this clonotype. This chain uses TRBV11-2 with TRBJ2-7; TRBD1 agrees at 9 bases. The V and J ends lost 5 bases and 8 bases, in that order; junction bases with no gene match: 16. The CDR3 extends over 16 amino acids. The germline V gene encodes CDR1 SGHAT and CDR2 FQNNGV. The chain's CDR3 is CASSATTGGQGNKQYF. The CDR3 coding sequence is TGTGCCAGCAGCGCCACTACCGGGGGACAGGGAAATAAGCAGTACTTC.

This clonotype was observed many times. This sequence joins TRBV11-2 and TRBJ2-7; D uncertain. Trimming left V 4 bases short and J 4 bases short, with 14 bases between. The CDR3 sequence is 14 residues long. Germline V lookup: CDR1 SGHAT, CDR2 FQNNGV. CDR3 sequence (DNA): TGTGCCAGCAGCTCGCCCCGTTTGGTGTACGAGCAGTACTTC. The encoded protein is CASSSPRLVYEQYF. The full variable domain, rest sourced from reference TRBV11-2 and TRBJ2-7, is EAGVAQSPRYKIIEKRQSVAFWCNPISGHATLYWYQQILGQGPKLLIQFQNNGVVDDSQLPKDRFSAERLKGVDSTLKIQPAKLEDSAVYLCASSSPRLVYEQYFGPGTRLTVT.

This clonotype was seen a handful of times. The V gene is TRBV19, the J gene TRBJ2-6, with TRBD1 identical over 8 bases. Unmatched junction bases numbered 1, after V lost 4 bases and J lost 2 bases. The CDR3 spans 15 residues. Germline V lookup: CDR1 LNHDA, CDR2 SQIVND (reference sequence). In nucleotides, the CDR3 is TGTGCCAGTAGTAGGACAGGGACTGGGGCCAACGTCCTGACTTTC. Protein sequence: CASSRTGTGANVLTF. Using reference TRBV19 and TRBJ2-6 for the parts outside the CDR3, the full variable domain is DGGITQSPKYLFRKEGQNVTLSCEQNLNHDAMYWYRQDPGQGLRLIYYSQIVNDFQKGDIAEGYSVSREKKESFPLTVTSAQKNPTAFYLCASSRTGTGANVLTFGAGSRLTVL.

V and J are TRBV20-1 and TRBJ1-2; the D gene is possibly TRBD1 (5 bases). Germline V gives CDR1 DFQATT, CDR2 SNEGSKA (reference sequence). The ends were cut back, 6 bases at V and 1 base at J, with 18 bases in the middle. The CDR3 is 15 amino acids. The CDR3 sequence: CSAFPPQGLNYGYTF. CDR3 sequence (DNA): TGCAGTGCCTTTCCCCCTCAGGGCCTTAACTATGGCTACACCTTC.

This clonotype was seen only a few times. The V call is TRBV20-1, the J call TRBJ1-1; D is unclear. The CDR3 spans 13 residues. Germline V lookup: CDR1 DFQATT, CDR2 SNEGSKA (reference sequence). V lost 0 bases, J lost 2 bases, and 7 bases lay in between. The DNA of the CDR3 is TGCAGTGCTAGAGATATGGAAAACACTGAAGCTTTCTTT. Amino acid sequence: CSARDMENTEAFF.

The V call is TRBV12-3 or TRBV12-4, the J call TRBJ2-1; 9 bases are shared with TRBD1. This CDR3 region has 13 residues. Germline trimming cut 6 bases from V and 8 bases from J; bases unmatched to any gene: 5. CDR3 coding DNA: TGTGCCAGCAGCCCCACAGGGGGCTATGAGCAGTTCTTC. Protein product: CASSPTGGYEQFF.

V is TRBV5-1 and J is TRBJ2-1; 12 bases fit TRBD2. The ends lost 6 bases at V and 0 bases at J; junction bases unmatched: 4. The CDR3 sequence is 16 residues long. CDR1 and CDR2 from the germline V gene are SGHRS and YFSETQ. The CDR3 DNA follows: TGCGCCAGCACCCAGACTAGCGGGAGCTCCTACAATGAGCAGTTCTTC. Encoded protein: CASTQTSGSSYNEQFF.

This clonotype was seen only a few times. The CDR3 sequence: CASTPGGSYNEQFF. The CDR3 coding sequence is TGTGCCAGTACCCCCGGGGGCTCCTACAATGAGCAGTTCTTC. V usage is TRBV19 and J usage is TRBJ2-1, with D maybe TRBD2 (6 bases). The CDR3 is 14 residues long. V lost 7 bases and J lost 0, with 10 bases in between. The V gene's germline CDR1 is LNHDA and CDR2 SQIVND (reference sequence).

This clonotype was seen only a few times. This sequence joins TRBV12-3 or TRBV12-4 and TRBJ2-2; D gene ambiguous. This CDR3 spans 11 amino acids. V lost 10 bases and J 6 bases, leaving 9 bases between the germline ends. CDR3 bases: TGTGCCACCGTGGCTGCCGGGGAGCTGTTTTTT. Amino acids: CATVAAGELFF.

The chain joins TRBV20-1 to TRBJ1-1, with 10 bases that match TRBD1. After removal of 3 bases from V and 3 bases from J, the junction contained 4 bases not matched to a gene. Germline CDR1 DFQATT, CDR2 SNEGSKA (reference sequence). The CDR3 sequence is 14 residues long. The DNA for the CDR3 is TGCAGTGCTAGGGACAGGGGGAGGTACACTGAAGCTTTCTTT. Amino acids: CSARDRGRYTEAFF.

This clonotype occurred many times. The V and J genes are TRBV7-9 and TRBJ2-5; 8 positions agree with TRBD1. With V trimmed by 3 bases and J by 3 bases, 6 bases remained unmatched. The length of the CDR3 is 15 residues. Germline V gene data show CDR1 as SEHNR and CDR2 as FQNEAQ (reference sequence). CDR3 in DNA: TGTGCCAGCAGCTTCGGGCAGGGGGCGAAAGAGACCCAGTACTTC. Translated: CASSFGQGAKETQYF.

There are many counts of this clonotype. The DNA for the CDR3 is TGTGCCAGCACGTGGGACTTCAACCCCCTTCCTGACGAGCAGTACTTC. Its protein product is CASTWDFNPLPDEQYF. The gene calls are TRBV2 and TRBJ2-7; D is possibly TRBD2 (6 bases). This CDR3 spans 16 amino acids. The germline V and J ends were trimmed by 7 bases and 5 bases, with 24 bases remaining between them. Germline CDR1 SNHLY, CDR2 FYNNEI.